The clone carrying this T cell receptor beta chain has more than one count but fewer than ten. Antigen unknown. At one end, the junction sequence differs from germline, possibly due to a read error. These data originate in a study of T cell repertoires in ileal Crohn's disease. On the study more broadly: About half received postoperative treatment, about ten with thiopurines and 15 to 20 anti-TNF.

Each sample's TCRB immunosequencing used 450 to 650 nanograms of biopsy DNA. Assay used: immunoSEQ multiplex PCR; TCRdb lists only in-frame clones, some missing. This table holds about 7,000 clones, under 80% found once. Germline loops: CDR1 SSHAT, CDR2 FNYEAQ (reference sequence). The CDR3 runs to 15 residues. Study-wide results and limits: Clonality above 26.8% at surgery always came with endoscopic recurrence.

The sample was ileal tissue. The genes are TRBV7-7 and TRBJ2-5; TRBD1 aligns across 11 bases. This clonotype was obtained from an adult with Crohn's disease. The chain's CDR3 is CASSSGTGGQETQYF. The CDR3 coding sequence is TGTGCTAGCAGCTCCGGGACAGGGGGTCAAGAGACCCAGTACTTC. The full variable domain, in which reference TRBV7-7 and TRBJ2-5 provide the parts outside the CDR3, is GAGVSQSPRYKVTKRGQDVTLRCDPISSHATLYWYQQALGQGPEFLTYFNYEAQPDKSGLPSDRFSAERPEGSISTLTIQRTEQRDSAMYRCASSSGTGGQETQYFGPGTRLLVL.